The rows below give T cell receptor beta chains drawn from one sample of a study of blood T cell repertoires in COVID-19. Only in-frame clones appear in the TCRdb table, and some are missing; sequencing was by immunoSEQ multiplex PCR. The table lists about 260,000 clones, 75% to 95% of them singletons. Material: PBMCs or T cells enriched from blood (not recorded which). These receptor sequences come from a man aged 40-49 years who had been exposed to COVID-19. The CDR3 runs from the conserved cysteine through the conserved F or W. The D gene is left open where the match is weak. A clone size is listed for some rows: how often the clone was seen (once, few, many), or a class if it is expanded.

abundance	v_gene	j_gene	d_gene	CDR3aa	CDR3nt
.	TRBV30	TRBJ1-1	.	CAWSRTLNTEAFF	TGTGCCTGGAGTAGGACACTGAACACTGAAGCTTTCTTT
once	TRBV7-9	TRBJ2-3	.	CASSHDQRDTQYF	TGTGCCAGCAGTCACGACCAGCGGGATACGCAGTATTTT
.	TRBV7-3	TRBJ2-1	.	CASSPNTGNEQFF	TGTGCCAGCAGTCCTAATACGGGTAATGAGCAGTTCTTC
.	TRBV4-1	TRBJ1-2	.	CASRGEVGWVGYTF	TGCGCCAGCAGAGGGGAGGTTGGGTGGGTTGGCTACACCTTC
.	TRBV20-1	TRBJ2-1	.	CSASLPETYNEQFF	TGCAGTGCCAGTCTCCCGGAGACCTACAATGAGCAGTTCTTC
.	TRBV29-1	TRBJ2-1	TRBD1	CSASLQGGEQFF	TGCAGCGCCAGTCTACAGGGGGGTGAGCAGTTCTTC
.	TRBV7-9	TRBJ2-2	.	CASSVTANTGELFF	TGTGCCAGCAGCGTTACAGCGAACACCGGGGAGCTGTTTTTT
.	TRBV4-1	TRBJ2-1	.	CASSQDTSRLNEQFF	TGCGCCAGCAGCCAAGATACATCCAGGCTCAATGAGCAGTTCTTC
.	TRBV30	TRBJ1-1	.	CAWSADRWGTEAFF	TGTGCCTGGAGCGCAGACAGGTGGGGGACTGAAGCTTTCTTT
.	TRBV28	TRBJ2-7	.	CASSFTGPYEQYF	TGTGCCAGCAGTTTTACAGGGCCCTACGAGCAGTACTTC
.	TRBV19	TRBJ1-1	.	CASSPTSQGSTEAFF	TGTGCCAGTAGTCCAACGTCACAGGGAAGCACTGAAGCTTTCTTT
.	TRBV6-1	TRBJ1-3	.	CASSAKDGVSGNTIYF	TGTGCCAGCAGTGCGAAAGACGGGGTCTCTGGAAACACCATATATTTT
.	TRBV19	TRBJ1-5	.	CAGGGDYSNQPQHF	TGTGCCGGAGGGGGGGACTATAGCAATCAGCCCCAGCATTTT
few	TRBV9	TRBJ2-7	.	CASSGGGSNDEQYF	TGTGCCAGCAGCGGAGGGGGTAGCAATGACGAGCAGTACTTC
.	TRBV3-1/TRBV3-2	TRBJ2-1	TRBD2	CASSRSSGEQFF	TGTGCCAGCAGCCGCTCTAGCGGTGAGCAGTTCTTC
.	TRBV18	TRBJ1-3	TRBD1	CASSPLPGQGVSGNTIYF	TGTGCCAGCTCACCCCTACCGGGACAGGGCGTCTCTGGAAACACCATATATTTT
few	TRBV29-1	TRBJ2-7	TRBD2	CSVEDVGTSGRFEQYF	TGCAGCGTTGAAGATGTTGGGACTAGCGGGAGGTTCGAGCAGTACTTC
.	TRBV27	TRBJ1-2	TRBD1	CASSLTRGQGAYGYTF	TGTGCCAGCAGTTTGACCCGGGGGCAGGGGGCTTATGGCTACACCTTC
.	TRBV21-1	TRBJ2-2	.	CASSILPGGTGARDVPNTGELFF	TGTGCCAGCAGCATCCTACCAGGCGGGACAGGGGCTCGGGACGTCCCGAACACCGGGGAGCTGTTTTTT
.	TRBV21-1	TRBJ2-1	.	CASSNISSDCGAGAYNEQFF	TGTGCCAGCAGCAACATCTCGTCTGACTGCGGGGCGGGGGCCTACAATGAGCAGTTCTTC
.	TRBV4-1	TRBJ2-7	TRBD2	CASSQKLAGARNEQYF	TGCGCCAGCAGCCAAAAACTAGCGGGAGCCCGGAACGAGCAGTACTTC
.	TRBV5-1	TRBJ2-1	.	CASSLREFINEQFF	TGCGCCAGCAGCTTGAGGGAGTTCATCAATGAGCAGTTCTTC
.	TRBV19	TRBJ1-3	TRBD1	CASSMDRHSGNTIYF	TGTGCCAGTAGTATGGACAGGCACTCTGGAAACACCATATATTTT
.	TRBV5-1	TRBJ1-3	.	CASSSNSGNTIYF	TGCGCCAGCAGCTCAAACTCTGGAAACACCATATATTTT
.	TRBV6-2/TRBV6-3	TRBJ2-1	.	CASSYSTANEQFF	TGTGCCAGCAGTTACTCGACAGCAAATGAGCAGTTCTTC
.	TRBV7-2	TRBJ2-3	.	CASSLQSSTQYF	TGTGCCAGCAGCTTACAGTCTAGTACGCAGTATTTT
.	TRBV28	TRBJ1-4	TRBD1	CASSQGGAATNEKLFF	TGTGCCAGCAGTCAAGGGGGCGCGGCAACTAATGAAAAACTGTTTTTT
.	TRBV6-2/TRBV6-3	TRBJ2-1	TRBD1	CASSPTGNGYNEQFF	TGTGCCAGCAGCCCGACAGGGAACGGCTACAATGAGCAGTTCTTC
.	TRBV5-4	TRBJ2-3	TRBD2	CASSLTSGTDTQYF	TGTGCCAGCAGCTTGACTAGCGGAACAGATACGCAGTATTTT
.	TRBV28	TRBJ1-5	TRBD1	CAAHRGSESNQPQHF	TGTGCCGCCCACAGGGGCTCGGAATCCAATCAGCCCCAGCATTTT
few	TRBV6-4	TRBJ1-4	TRBD1	CASSPRTGTNEKLFF	TGTGCCAGCAGTCCTAGGACAGGGACTAATGAAAAACTGTTTTTT
.	TRBV25-1	TRBJ1-2	TRBD1	CASRPGTVNYGYTF	TGTGCCAGCAGACCCGGGACAGTAAACTATGGCTACACCTTC
.	TRBV30	TRBJ2-1	TRBD2	CAWMGPGTSGIAEQFF	TGTGCCTGGATGGGACCCGGGACTAGCGGGATCGCGGAGCAGTTCTTC
.	TRBV6-5	TRBJ1-1	.	CASSYEGGRSTEAFF	TGTGCCAGCAGTTACGAGGGGGGGAGGTCGACTGAAGCTTTCTTT
.	TRBV3-1/TRBV3-2	TRBJ2-5	.	CASSQGLLASQETQYF	TGTGCCAGCAGCCAAGGCCTTCTAGCGAGCCAAGAGACCCAGTACTTC
once	TRBV5-1	TRBJ1-2	TRBD1	CASSLRGAGGAVDGYTF	TGCGCCAGCAGCCTTAGGGGTGCAGGGGGCGCGGTTGATGGCTACACCTTC
.	TRBV30	TRBJ1-2	.	CAWNKLRQNLRDTF	TGTGCCTGGAATAAGCTTAGACAGAACCTAAGGGACACCTTC
.	TRBV4-3	TRBJ1-2	TRBD1	CASSQDQGVGYGYTF	TGCGCCAGCAGCCAAGATCAGGGGGTTGGCTATGGCTACACCTTC
.	TRBV14	TRBJ2-4	TRBD1	CASGERTGRPGYF	TGTGCCAGCGGTGAAAGGACAGGGCGCCCGGGGTACTTC
.	TRBV7-8	TRBJ2-7	TRBD2	CASSLAGTSGRMYEQYF	TGTGCCAGCAGCTTAGCGGGGACTAGCGGCCGGATGTACGAGCAGTACTTC
.	TRBV4-3	TRBJ1-5	.	CASSQDGGSNQPQHF	TGCGCCAGCAGCCAAGACGGGGGGAGCAATCAGCCCCAGCATTTT
.	TRBV5-6	TRBJ1-4	.	CASSSQGDANEKLFF	TGTGCCAGCAGCTCACAGGGCGACGCTAATGAAAAACTGTTTTTT
.	TRBV6-5	TRBJ1-1	TRBD1	CASRSGGLEAFF	TGTGCCAGCAGGTCAGGGGGCCTTGAAGCTTTCTTT
.	TRBV18	TRBJ1-2	.	CASSPDREYKGVVGYTF	TGTGCCAGCTCCCCGGACAGAGAATATAAGGGGGTTGTTGGCTACACCTTC
.	TRBV5-1	TRBJ2-7	TRBD1	CASRKDRGAKSYEQYF	TGCGCCAGCAGAAAAGACAGGGGCGCGAAATCCTACGAGCAGTACTTC
.	TRBV28	TRBJ1-6	.	CASGTTVYNSPLHF	TGTGCCAGCGGAACGACAGTCTATAATTCACCCCTCCACTTT
.	TRBV7-2	TRBJ2-1	.	CASRDTSPGNEQFF	TGTGCCAGCAGGGACACCTCCCCTGGGAATGAGCAGTTCTTC
.	TRBV20-1	TRBJ2-7	TRBD2	CSASQFGTSGKTYEQYF	TGCAGTGCTAGTCAGTTCGGGACTAGCGGGAAGACATACGAGCAGTACTTC
.	TRBV10-3	TRBJ2-1	.	CAISERSLAEGEQFF	TGTGCCATCAGTGAGCGGTCGCTAGCCGAGGGTGAGCAGTTCTTC
.	TRBV28	TRBJ1-5	TRBD1	CASLAGQGASGNQPQHF	TGTGCCAGCCTGGCGGGACAGGGGGCGTCGGGCAATCAGCCCCAGCATTTT
few	TRBV5-4	TRBJ2-1	.	CASSQQEDEQFF	TGTGCCAGCAGCCAACAGGAAGATGAGCAGTTCTTC
.	TRBV6-2/TRBV6-3	TRBJ2-2	TRBD2	CASSYGLAVTGELFF	TGTGCCAGCAGTTACGGGCTAGCGGTCACCGGGGAGCTGTTTTTT
.	TRBV5-1	TRBJ2-5	TRBD2	CASSLWASGSSETQYF	TGCGCCAGCAGCTTGTGGGCTAGCGGGAGCTCCGAGACCCAGTACTTC